This passage covers 13 T cell receptor beta chains from one sample sequenced in a study of shared clonotypes between healthy human individuals. Naive CD8 cells comprised CD45RO-negative, CCR7-positively selected cells, excluding terminally differentiated effector memory CD45RA+ cells. The data were produced by immunoSEQ multiplex PCR, yet TCRdb's version contains in-frame clones alone and is incomplete. The sample lists about 700,000 clones, about 90% occurring once. Source material: naive CD8+ T cells sorted from blood. The receptors stem from a man in his thirties or forties in good health.

The chain is built from TRBV29-1 and TRBJ2-3; the match to TRBD2 covers 12 bases. The CDR3 consists of 15 residues. V was pared by 1 base and J by 2 bases, with 1 base of the junction left unmatched. CDR1 is SQVTM, CDR2 ANQGSEA, per germline. The CDR3 loop is CSVEGTSGATDTQYF. The CDR3 DNA reads TGCAGCGTTGAAGGGACTAGCGGGGCCACAGATACGCAGTATTTT.

The gene calls are TRBV15 and TRBJ2-1, with a possible D match to TRBD1 (5 bases). CDR1 is LNHNV and CDR2 is YYDKDF in the germline V gene (reference sequence). V lost 0 bases and J lost 8, with 17 bases in between. The CDR3 runs to 16 residues. CDR3 coding DNA: TGTGCCACCAGCAGAGATGGCTGGGATTTGGGGCATGAGCAGTTCTTC. It encodes CATSRDGWDLGHEQFF.

This chain joins TRBV28 and TRBJ2-1; D is possibly TRBD1 or TRBD2 (5 bases each). Germline V lookup: CDR1 MDHEN, CDR2 SYDVKM. CDR3 length: 13 amino acids. Trimming shortened V by 3 bases and J by 5 bases, and 8 bases separated the two germline ends. The CDR3 nucleotides are TGTGCCAGCAGTTTGGGACCGAACAATGAGCAGTTCTTC. Residues: CASSLGPNNEQFF. The full variable domain, its missing parts supplied by reference TRBV28 and TRBJ2-1, is DVKVTQSSRYLVKRTGEKVFLECVQDMDHENMFWYRQDPGLGLRLIYFSYDVKMKEKGDIPEGYSVSREKKERFSLILESASTNQTSMYLCASSLGPNNEQFFGPGTRLTVL.

The V gene is TRBV2, the J gene TRBJ1-4; D is perhaps TRBD1 (5 bases). With 1 base removed from V and 2 bases from J, the gap between germline ends came to 11 bases. From germline, CDR1 is SNHLY and CDR2 FYNNEI. CDR3 size: 16 residues. This CDR3 reads CASSEEGSMTNEKLFF. CDR3 in DNA: TGTGCCAGCAGTGAAGAGGGGAGTATGACTAATGAAAAACTGTTTTTT.

This chain connects TRBV27 to TRBJ2-7, with D tentatively TRBD1 (5 bases). The CDR3 covers 14 residues. V was pared by 2 bases and J by 7 bases, with 15 bases between. The germline gives CDR1 MNHEY, CDR2 SMNVEV (reference sequence). CDR3: CASSLSGVNREQYF. In DNA, the CDR3 is TGTGCCAGCAGTTTAAGTGGAGTCAACAGGGAGCAGTACTTC.

The rearrangement links TRBV9 to TRBJ1-4; D is perhaps TRBD1 (5 bases). Germline CDR1 reads SGDLS; CDR2 reads YYNGEE. The V gene lost 2 bases and the J gene lost 8 bases, with 22 bases spanning the gap. The CDR3 is 17 amino acids. CDR3 loop: CASSVNGVGGSEEKLFF. As DNA, the CDR3 is TGTGCCAGCAGCGTCAATGGGGTTGGGGGGTCGGAAGAAAAACTGTTTTTT.

The genes are TRBV11-1 and TRBJ2-7, with D unresolved. Germline loops: CDR1 SGHAT, CDR2 FQDESV (reference sequence). The V gene lost 5 bases and the J gene lost 6 bases, with 11 bases spanning the gap. This CDR3 spans 12 amino acids. The CDR3 loop is CASSPSHPEQYF. CDR3 coding DNA: TGTGCCAGCAGCCCGTCCCACCCCGAGCAGTACTTC. The whole variable domain, remainder taken from reference TRBV11-1 and TRBJ2-7, is EAEVAQSPRYKITEKSQAVAFWCDPISGHATLYWYRQILGQGPELLVQFQDESVVDDSQLPKDRFSAERLKGVDSTLKIQPAELGDSAMYLCASSPSHPEQYFGPGTRLTVT.

Comments on this clone: Germline is not matched at one junction end, which may reflect a read error. The CDR3 here is CASSFQREGPETQYF. CDR3 DNA: TGTGCTAGCAGCTTCCAGCGGGAGGGACCAGAGACCCAGTACTTC. The chain has TRBV7-7 and TRBJ2-5, with 10 bases identical to TRBD2. The CDR3 is made up of 15 amino acids. Germline values: CDR1 SSHAT, CDR2 FNYEAQ (reference sequence).

The chain couples TRBV7-6 to TRBJ2-2; D gene ambiguous. V was trimmed by 5 bases and J by 5 bases, leaving 12 bases between them. CDR3 length: 14 amino acids. CDR1 is SGHVS, CDR2 FNYEAQ, per germline. The CDR3 protein is CASSPPGGTGELFF. The CDR3, as DNA: TGTGCCAGCAGCCCCCCAGGCGGAACCGGGGAGCTGTTTTTT.

This chain links TRBV11-2 with TRBJ2-5; the D is unclear. This CDR3 spans 15 amino acids. Trimming removed 0 bases from V and 2 bases from J, with 10 bases in between. Germline V gives CDR1 SGHAT, CDR2 FQNNGV. The CDR3 nucleotides read TGTGCCAGCAGCTTAGAGGCGCAGGTACAAGAGACCCAGTACTTC. It specifies CASSLEAQVQETQYF.

The rearrangement joins TRBV13 to TRBJ2-3, with TRBD2 as a possible D gene (7 bases). This CDR3 is built from 14 residues. Germline CDR1 reads PRHDT; CDR2 reads FYEKMQ (reference sequence). Deletions cut 6 bases from V and 0 bases from J, with 10 bases between. As DNA, the CDR3 is TGTGCCAGCAGGGGGGGGGCTAGCACAGATACGCAGTATTTT. As protein: CASRGGASTDTQYF.

This clone appeared once. This chain joins TRBV5-6 and TRBJ2-5, with a tentative D call TRBD2 (6 bases). CDR3 size: 15 residues. The ends were cut back, 2 bases at V and 5 bases at J, with 16 bases in the middle. The V gene's germline CDR1 is SGHDT and CDR2 YYEEEE. In nucleotides, the CDR3 is TGTGCCAGCAGCTTCCGACTAGTTGTCGTCGAGACCCAGTACTTC. Its protein product is CASSFRLVVVETQYF. Filled out from reference TRBV5-6 and TRBJ2-5, the complete variable domain reads DAGVTQSPTHLIKTRGQQVTLRCSPKSGHDTVSWYQQALGQGPQFIFQYYEEEERQRGNFPDRFSGHQFPNYSSELNVNALLLGDSALYLCASSFRLVVVETQYFGPGTRLLVL.

This clone was detected only once. The V call is TRBV5-1, the J call TRBJ2-7; D might be TRBD1 (5 bases). The germline gives CDR1 SGHRS, CDR2 YFSETQ. The CDR3 runs 14 residues. Between the trimmed V and J ends, which lost 4 bases and 3 bases, there was a span of 14 bases. CDR3 protein: CASSNTDKNYEQYF. CDR3 bases: TGCGCCAGCAGCAATACGGACAAAAACTACGAGCAGTACTTC.